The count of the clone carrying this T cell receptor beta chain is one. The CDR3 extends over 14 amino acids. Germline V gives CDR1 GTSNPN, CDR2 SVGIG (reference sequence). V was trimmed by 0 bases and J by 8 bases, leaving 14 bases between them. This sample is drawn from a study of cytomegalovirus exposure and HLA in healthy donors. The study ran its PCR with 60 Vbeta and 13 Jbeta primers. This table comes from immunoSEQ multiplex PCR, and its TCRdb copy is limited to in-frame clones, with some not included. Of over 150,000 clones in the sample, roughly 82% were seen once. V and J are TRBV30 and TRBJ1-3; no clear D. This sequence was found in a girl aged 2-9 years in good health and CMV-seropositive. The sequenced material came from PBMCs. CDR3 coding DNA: TGTGCCTGGAGTGTAGTGGGTCAAGCGGACACCATATATTTT. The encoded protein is CAWSVVGQADTIYF.